The clone carrying this TCR beta chain was counted only a few times. The antigen is undetermined. RNA was isolated and reverse transcribed to cDNA, the sequencing template. Measured with immunoSEQ multiplex PCR; TCRdb has only the in-frame clones, and not every one. Of 120,000 or so clones in the sample, over 60% were seen once. The treatment denotes: oral pan-JAK inhibitor, 5-10 mg twice daily. The study team obtained lesional scalp punch biopsies and peripheral blood from alopecia areata patients. The record originates from a study of CD8+ T cells in alopecia areata. Whole-study context: Patients received oral tofacitinib, 5 to 10 mg twice daily, for moderate-to-severe alopecia areata.

Broader study findings: Expanded CD8+ clones among the top 100, and scalp clonality, were significantly decreased by tofacitinib. The study found that many expanded lesional clones persisted in scalp and blood during tofacitinib.

Germline values: CDR1 SGDLS, CDR2 YYNGEE. This CDR3 is 14 amino acids long. V shed 0 bases and J shed 0 bases, with 4 bases lying between them. The chain carries TRBV9 and TRBJ1-5; D is ambiguous. Material: CD4+ T cells sorted from blood, obtained at week 4, from a patient treated with tofacitinib. This TCR was recovered from a human donor with alopecia areata. This CDR3 is CASSVGYSNQPQHF. The CDR3 DNA reads TGTGCCAGCAGCGTAGGGTATAGCAATCAGCCCCAGCATTTT.